What follows are 19 T cell receptor beta chains derived from one specimen sequenced in a study of siplizumab effects on memory and regulatory T cells (dated by TCRdb to between 2018 and 2021). Library preparation employed the immunoSEQ multiplex PCR assay. TCRdb obtained this table from immuneACCESS and retained in-frame rearrangements with V and J assigned. These tables miss some clones; where compared with another copy, unresolved V genes account for less than half of the shortfall, and the remainder is unexplained. Within this sample are tens of thousands of clones, with over 80% of them counted one time only. The top ten clones comprise approximately 3.8% of the sample. The sequenced material came from memory CD4+ T cells sorted from blood. Reading the label with the study, this specimen's cell subset or site is: unstimulated CD4+ memory T cells. The receptors derive from a human donor in good health.

DNA for the CDR3: TGTGCCAGCAGTAGACAGGGGGTGAAGGGTCAGCCCCAGCATTTT. This gives the protein CASSRQGVKGQPQHF. V gene TRBV2 combines with J gene TRBJ1-5, with 9 bases identical to TRBD1. Unmatched junction bases numbered 8, after V lost 5 bases and J lost 6 bases. CDR3 length: 15 residues. Germline values: CDR1 SNHLY, CDR2 FYNNEI.

The chain employs TRBV6-6 and TRBJ2-5; TRBD2 agrees at 9 bases. Germline lookup yields CDR1 MNHNY and CDR2 SVGAGI (reference sequence). The trim removed 10 bases at V and 5 bases at J, leaving 14 bases unmatched. The CDR3 covers 15 residues. The CDR3 reads CATLRTSAMSETQYF. The CDR3 bases are TGTGCCACTTTACGGACTAGCGCGATGAGCGAGACCCAGTACTTC.

This sequence joins TRBV18 and TRBJ2-7; 11 bases fit TRBD1. The CDR3 length is 15 residues. J was trimmed by 3 bases and V by 5 bases; bases with no gene match: 6. From germline, CDR1 is KGHSH and CDR2 LQKENI. This CDR3 reads CASSTGTGGFYEQYF. The DNA for the CDR3 is TGTGCCAGCTCAACCGGGACAGGGGGATTCTACGAGCAGTACTTC. Filled out from reference TRBV18 and TRBJ2-7, the complete variable domain reads NAGVMQNPRHLVRRRGQEARLRCSPMKGHSHVYWYRQLPEEGLKFMVYLQKENIIDESGMPKERFSAEFPKEGPSILRIQQVVRGDSAAYFCASSTGTGGFYEQYFGPGTRLTVT.

The V and J genes are TRBV5-1 and TRBJ2-7; the D gene is possibly TRBD1 (5 bases). The CDR3 has 14 amino acids. Trimming pared 0 bases from V and 2 bases from J, leaving 9 bases between. CDR1 and CDR2 from the germline V gene are SGHRS and YFSETQ. Here the CDR3 reads CASSLGTSPYEQYF. The CDR3 bases are TGCGCCAGCAGCTTGGGGACAAGCCCCTACGAGCAGTACTTC.

This chain connects TRBV10-3 to TRBJ2-7; D might be TRBD1 (6 bases). This CDR3 has 15 amino acids. CDR1 and CDR2 (germline): ENHRY, SYGVKD. Trimming pared 6 bases from V and 2 bases from J, leaving 17 bases between. CDR3 nucleotide sequence: TGTGCCATCAGCTCGGACAGATTAACTGCCTACGAGCAGTACTTC. This gives the protein CAISSDRLTAYEQYF.

The count of this clone is one. This chain connects TRBV5-6 to TRBJ1-1, with a possible D match to TRBD1 (5 bases). Between the trimmed V and J ends, which lost 1 base and 1 base, there was a span of 14 bases. Germline V gene sequence: CDR1 SGHDT, CDR2 YYEEEE. The CDR3 loop spans 16 amino acids. In DNA, the CDR3 is TGTGCCAGCAGCTTGATTCCGGCAGGGAGGAACACTGAAGCTTTCTTT. Translation: CASSLIPAGRNTEAFF.

The J gene is TRBJ2-1, the V gene TRBV9, with 7 bases fitting TRBD2. This CDR3 is 14 amino acids long. V gave up 4 bases and J gave up 9 bases; unmatched junction bases: 10. The germline V gene encodes CDR1 SGDLS and CDR2 YYNGEE. This CDR3 is CASSSALATSEQFF. The DNA for the CDR3 is TGTGCCAGCAGCTCAGCACTAGCGACTTCTGAGCAGTTCTTC.

The chain is built from TRBV5-6 and TRBJ2-5, with D perhaps matching TRBD1 (6 bases). Trimming took off 2 bases at V and 3 bases at J, with 14 bases between the two ends. There are 15 residues in the CDR3. Germline loops: CDR1 SGHDT, CDR2 YYEEEE. This CDR3 reads CASSFGGAFKETQYF. The CDR3, as DNA: TGTGCCAGCAGCTTTGGGGGCGCCTTTAAAGAGACCCAGTACTTC.

The rearrangement links TRBV30 to TRBJ2-2, with TRBD1 as a possible D gene (6 bases). The CDR3 has 15 residues. The V gene lost 3 bases and the J gene lost 5 bases, with 16 bases spanning the gap. The germline CDR1 and CDR2 sequences are GTSNPN and SVGIG (reference sequence). In DNA form, the CDR3 reads TGTGCCTGGAGCCCTCGGACAGTCAAAACCGGGGAGCTGTTTTTT. Translated, it gives CAWSPRTVKTGELFF.

Comment on this clone: Other DNA sequences in this specimen translate into the identical CDR3. The chain links TRBV2 to TRBJ1-1, with TRBD1 matching over 7 bases. The V and J ends lost 4 bases and 0 bases, in that order; junction bases with no gene match: 2. This CDR3 contains 14 residues. Germline-derived CDR1 and CDR2 are SNHLY and FYNNEI. The CDR3 spells CASSGQGMNTEAFF. CDR3 bases: TGTGCCAGCAGTGGACAGGGAATGAACACTGAAGCTTTCTTT.

Worth noting for this clone: The same CDR3 can be traced to other DNA sequences in this sample. This rearrangement joins TRBV5-1 to TRBJ1-1; no clear D. The V gene lost 2 bases and the J gene lost 1 base, with 6 bases spanning the gap. Germline loops: CDR1 SGHRS, CDR2 YFSETQ. This CDR3 has 13 amino acids. The CDR3 loop is CASSLQENTEAFF. CDR3 sequence (DNA): TGCGCCAGCAGCTTACAAGAGAACACTGAAGCTTTCTTT.

This clone was observed a handful of times. The chain uses TRBV18 and TRBJ1-3; 7 bases line up with TRBD1. Trimming took 5 bases from V and 4 from J; bases not matched to a gene: 2. CDR1 KGHSH and CDR2 LQKENI come from the germline V gene. CDR3 length equals 13 residues. DNA for the CDR3: TGTGCCAGCTCATCGGACAGGGGAAACACCATATATTTT. Encoded protein: CASSSDRGNTIYF.

The J gene is TRBJ1-2, the V gene TRBV7-2; 8 nucleotides agree with TRBD1. The CDR3 has 14 residues. CDR1 is SGHTA, CDR2 FQGNSA, per germline. V gave up 1 base and J gave up 3 bases; unmatched junction bases: 1. This chain's CDR3 is CASSLEGQDYGYTF. CDR3 nucleotides: TGTGCCAGCAGCTTAGAGGGACAGGACTATGGCTACACCTTC.

The chain combines TRBV2 with TRBJ2-7; 7 bases are shared with TRBD1. This CDR3 comprises 14 residues. Looked up from germline, CDR1 is SNHLY and CDR2 is FYNNEI. V shed 8 bases and J 1 base; nucleotides not matched to a gene: 8. CDR3 amino acids: CASGDSGPSYEQYF. Written as DNA, the CDR3 is TGTGCCAGCGGGGACAGCGGCCCATCCTACGAGCAGTACTTC. Variable domain in full (rest from reference TRBV2 and TRBJ2-7): EPEVTQTPSHQVTQMGQEVILRCVPISNHLYFYWYRQILGQKVEFLVSFYNNEISEKSEIFDDQFSVERPDGSNFTLKIRSTKLEDSAMYFCASGDSGPSYEQYFGPGTRLTVT.

V and J are TRBV9 and TRBJ1-1; 9 bases match TRBD1. The trim removed 4 bases at V and 4 bases at J, leaving 8 bases unmatched. The length of the CDR3 is 15 residues. Germline V gene data show CDR1 as SGDLS and CDR2 as YYNGEE. CDR3: CASSLSTGGITEAFF. The CDR3 DNA follows: TGTGCCAGCAGCCTATCGACAGGGGGGATCACTGAAGCTTTCTTT.

The chain recombines TRBV11-2 with TRBJ1-1; D ambiguous. V was trimmed by 5 bases and J by 1 base, leaving 8 bases between them. The CDR3 is made up of 13 amino acids. Looked up from germline, CDR1 is SGHAT and CDR2 is FQNNGV. CDR3 loop: CASSLRRNTEAFF. The CDR3 DNA reads TGTGCCAGCAGCCTGCGTAGGAACACTGAAGCTTTCTTT.

V and J are TRBV15 and TRBJ2-3; 10 bases fit TRBD1. CDR3 length: 20 amino acids. The V gene's germline CDR1 is LNHNV and CDR2 YYDKDF (reference sequence). J lost 4 bases, V lost 0 bases, and 16 bases had no gene match. CDR3 in amino acids: CATSRDYGVGRDRGSDTQYF. CDR3 nucleotides: TGTGCCACCAGCAGAGATTACGGAGTAGGCCGGGACAGGGGATCAGATACGCAGTATTTT.

The J gene is TRBJ2-1, the V gene TRBV7-9, with TRBD1 identical over 9 bases. The CDR3 length is 16 residues. V trimming: 5 bases; J trimming: 5 bases; junction bases outside the gene matches: 10. The germline CDR1 and CDR2 sequences are SEHNR and FQNEAQ (reference sequence). CDR3 residues: CASSRGEGQGNNEQFF. CDR3 DNA sequence: TGTGCCAGCAGCCGCGGTGAGGGACAGGGCAACAATGAGCAGTTCTTC.

This chain uses TRBV10-3 with TRBJ2-5; TRBD1 aligns across 7 bases. The CDR3 has 15 amino acids. Trimming took 6 bases from V and 3 from J; bases not matched to a gene: 10. The germline gives CDR1 ENHRY, CDR2 SYGVKD. DNA for the CDR3: TGTGCCATCAGCGCCTTAACCGGGACAGAAGAGACCCAGTACTTC. Residues: CAISALTGTEETQYF.